The 28 T cell receptor beta chains given below trace back to one sample, sequenced in a study of shared clonotypes between healthy human individuals. Assay used: immunoSEQ multiplex PCR; TCRdb lists only in-frame clones, some missing. The sample gives about 510,000 clones, 79% of which show up once; about an eighth is in the top ten. Material: PBMCs. The receptors derive from a middle-aged woman in good health. Some clones in this sample may be carry-over from other donors' samples.

The chain recombines TRBV19 with TRBJ2-5, with D perhaps TRBD1 (5 bases). Trimming cost V 5 bases and J 3 bases, with 10 bases left between them. CDR3 length: 13 residues. The germline V gene encodes CDR1 LNHDA and CDR2 SQIVND (reference sequence). The DNA of the CDR3 is TGTGCCAGTAGTCGTCAGGGCGAAGAGACCCAGTACTTC. Its protein product is CASSRQGEETQYF.

The chain couples TRBV27 to TRBJ2-7; D remains unclear. The germline CDR1 and CDR2 sequences are MNHEY and SMNVEV (reference sequence). Trimming took 2 bases from V and 1 from J, leaving 6 bases between them. This CDR3 region has 13 residues. CDR3 bases: TGTGCCAGCAGTTTAAGAGTTTCCTACGAGCAGTACTTC. Its protein product is CASSLRVSYEQYF.

This chain joins TRBV5-1 and TRBJ2-2; 14 bases align to TRBD2. There are 16 residues in the CDR3. Germline CDR1 and CDR2: SGHRS and YFSETQ. Trimming took 4 bases from V and 7 from J; bases not matched to a gene: 6. This chain's CDR3 is CASSLGLAGVGGELFF. The DNA of the CDR3 is TGCGCCAGCAGCCTGGGACTAGCGGGAGTGGGCGGGGAGCTGTTTTTT.

This chain joins TRBV28 and TRBJ2-7, with TRBD2 as a possible D gene (6 bases). The CDR3 has 13 residues. Deletions cut 7 bases from V and 7 bases from J, with 17 bases between. CDR1 and CDR2 from the germline V gene are MDHEN and SYDVKM. CDR3 protein: CASTGTLAGEQYF. CDR3 sequence (DNA): TGTGCCAGCACGGGGACTCTCGCGGGTGAGCAGTACTTC.

The V and J genes are TRBV29-1 and TRBJ2-2; TRBD2 matches 8 bases. There are 14 residues in the CDR3. Germline V gene sequence: CDR1 SQVTM, CDR2 ANQGSEA. V trimming: 4 bases; J trimming: 2 bases; junction bases outside the gene matches: 3. The CDR3 reads CSVASGGNTGELFF. Here the CDR3 DNA reads TGCAGCGTTGCCAGCGGGGGCAACACCGGGGAGCTGTTTTTT.

Regarding this clone: Since a far larger clone is one base different, this is likely a read error. The chain combines TRBV14 with TRBJ1-2; D uncertain. This CDR3 is 13 amino acids long. The V gene's germline CDR1 is SGHDN and CDR2 FVKESK. The CDR3, as DNA: TGTGTCAGCAGCCACGGACCCACTTATGGCTACACCTTC. Amino acid sequence: CVSSHGPTYGYTF.

The CDR3 region is CATSRVDEGLYGYTF. The CDR3, as DNA: TGTGCCACCAGCAGAGTAGATGAAGGGCTTTATGGCTACACCTTC. The chain carries TRBV15 and TRBJ1-2; unclear D gene. Trimming pared 1 base from V and 5 bases from J, leaving 14 bases between. Germline assignment: CDR1 LNHNV and CDR2 YYDKDF (reference sequence). The CDR3 contains 15 residues.

This clone was detected a few times. The chain combines TRBV7-9 with TRBJ1-5; no reliable D call. In germline, CDR1 is SEHNR, CDR2 FQNEAQ (reference sequence). V was pared by 1 base and J by 9 bases, with 7 bases between. The CDR3 is made up of 12 amino acids. The CDR3 DNA reads as TGTGCCAGCAGCTTAGGCTATCTGCCCCAGCATTTT. It yields the protein CASSLGYLPQHF.

The chain uses TRBV6-1 and TRBJ1-5; TRBD1 matches at 7 bases. In germline, CDR1 is MNHNS, CDR2 SASEGT. This CDR3 has 20 residues. V was pared by 0 bases and J by 0 bases, with 14 bases of the junction left unmatched. CDR3 region: CASSEALGWDSQFSNQPQHF. Here the CDR3 DNA reads TGTGCCAGCAGTGAAGCGCTAGGCTGGGACAGCCAATTTAGCAATCAGCCCCAGCATTTT.

The chain has TRBV2 and TRBJ2-7; D ambiguous. The CDR3 length is 12 residues. The germline gives CDR1 SNHLY, CDR2 FYNNEI. The V end lost 4 bases, the J end lost 7 bases, and 11 bases lay between the germline ends. For the CDR3, the DNA is TGTGCCAGCAGTGGCAGGACGAGGGAGCAGTACTTC. Translating gives CASSGRTREQYF.

The CDR3 region has the DNA TGTGCCAGCACCCTGACAGGCATCACATACAACAACTATGGCTACACCTTC. Translation: CASTLTGITYNNYGYTF. The V and J genes are TRBV28 and TRBJ1-2, with D tentatively TRBD1 (6 bases). The CDR3 runs to 17 residues. From germline, CDR1 is MDHEN and CDR2 SYDVKM. Trimming took off 7 bases at V and 2 bases at J, with 23 bases between the two ends.

The count of this clone is one. The V and J genes are TRBV10-3 and TRBJ1-4; no firm D call. With 6 bases removed from V and 6 bases from J, the gap between germline ends came to 5 bases. This CDR3 spans 11 amino acids. The germline CDR1 and CDR2 sequences are ENHRY and SYGVKD. CDR3 in amino acids: CAIRADEKLFF. CDR3 DNA: TGTGCCATCAGGGCGGATGAAAAACTGTTTTTT.

The CDR3 DNA sequence: TGTGCCAGCAGTTACTCGACGGCTCCCTATGGCTACACCTTC. Protein product: CASSYSTAPYGYTF. The chain carries TRBV6-5 and TRBJ1-2, with D unclear. CDR3 length: 14 residues. V lost 0 bases to trimming and J lost 4 bases, with 9 bases between them. Germline V gives CDR1 MNHEY, CDR2 SVGAGI.

The chain combines TRBV19 with TRBJ2-3; TRBD2 aligns across 9 bases. Germline-derived CDR1 and CDR2 are LNHDA and SQIVND (reference sequence). The CDR3 is 15 residues long. Trimming at V came to 4 bases and at J to 2 bases, leaving 4 bases not matched to a gene. The CDR3 here is CASSNSGSPTDTQYF. Here the CDR3 DNA reads TGTGCCAGTAGTAATAGCGGGAGCCCCACAGATACGCAGTATTTT.

The V call is TRBV5-3, the J call TRBJ2-7, with D possibly matching TRBD1 (6 bases). TRBV5-3 is treated as an ORF (open reading frame) with a function not yet certain. The CDR3 consists of 15 residues. The germline V and J ends were trimmed by 3 bases and 2 bases, with 15 bases remaining between them. CDR3: CARSSNRDMAYEQYF. The CDR3, as DNA: TGTGCCAGAAGCTCCAACCGGGACATGGCCTACGAGCAGTACTTC.

This clone was recorded at least ten times. This chain connects TRBV6-1 to TRBJ2-5; 10 bases are shared with TRBD1. The trim removed 8 bases at V and 5 bases at J, leaving 11 bases unmatched. Germline V lookup: CDR1 MNHNS, CDR2 SASEGT. The CDR3 covers 15 residues. The CDR3 region has the DNA TGTGCCAGCTTTAGAGACAGGGGGCGGTGGGAGACCCAGTACTTC. Translation gives CASFRDRGRWETQYF.

Details on this clone: The sample carries other DNA sequences with the same CDR3. The rearrangement uses TRBV5-1 and TRBJ2-7; 7 bases line up with TRBD1. The germline CDR1 and CDR2 sequences are SGHRS and YFSETQ. The CDR3 covers 13 residues. J was trimmed by 2 bases and V by 2 bases; bases with no gene match: 1. CDR3: CASSFGTAYEQYF. Written as DNA, the CDR3 is TGCGCCAGCAGCTTTGGGACAGCCTACGAGCAGTACTTC.

This chain joins TRBV7-9 and TRBJ2-5; 13 bases map to TRBD2. V shed 5 bases, J shed 4 bases, and the junction held 10 bases outside the gene matches. CDR1 is SEHNR, CDR2 FQNEAQ, per germline (reference sequence). The CDR3 has 17 amino acids. CDR3 sequence reads: CASSPHGLAGVVETQYF. The DNA of the CDR3 is TGTGCCAGCAGCCCCCACGGACTAGCGGGAGTTGTAGAGACCCAGTACTTC.

In this sample, this clone turned up a few times. The same CDR3 arises from other DNA sequences in this sample as well. The chain combines TRBV7-2 with TRBJ2-3; D call uncertain. The CDR3 spans 12 residues. Trimming took off 5 bases at V and 0 bases at J, with 3 bases between the two ends. Germline V CDR1 and CDR2: SGHTA, FQGNSA. The CDR3 is CASSPSTDTQYF. CDR3 DNA: TGTGCCAGCAGCCCTAGCACAGATACGCAGTATTTT.

The rearrangement links TRBV19 to TRBJ2-2; D is undetermined. The germline V gene encodes CDR1 LNHDA and CDR2 SQIVND (reference sequence). The V end lost 2 bases, the J end lost 1 base, and 5 bases lay between the germline ends. The CDR3 runs to 14 residues. The CDR3 reads CASSIMRNTGELFF. The CDR3 DNA reads TGTGCCAGTAGTATAATGCGGAACACCGGGGAGCTGTTTTTT.

V and J are TRBV7-2 and TRBJ2-7; TRBD1 agrees at 10 bases. The CDR3 spans 15 residues. Germline V gene data show CDR1 as SGHTA and CDR2 as FQGNSA. V shed 4 bases and J 0 bases; nucleotides not matched to a gene: 3. CDR3 sequence (DNA): TGTGCCAGCAGCTATGGGACAGGGGACTCCTACGAGCAGTACTTC. Protein product: CASSYGTGDSYEQYF.

V and J are TRBV18 and TRBJ2-2; TRBD2 might be the D (6 bases). With 4 bases removed from V and 5 bases from J, the gap between germline ends came to 8 bases. CDR1 and CDR2 from the germline V gene are KGHSH and LQKENI. This CDR3 contains 13 residues. CDR3 DNA: TGTGCCAGCTCACGTGGGAGGACCGGGGAGCTGTTTTTT. It translates to CASSRGRTGELFF.

The rearrangement links TRBV7-9 to TRBJ2-3, with 10 bases lining up with TRBD1. This CDR3 is built from 15 residues. Germline trimming cut 6 bases from V and 2 bases from J; bases unmatched to any gene: 5. The germline V gene encodes CDR1 SEHNR and CDR2 FQNEAQ (reference sequence). This chain's CDR3 is CASRDRGTHTDTQYF. In DNA form, the CDR3 reads TGTGCCAGCAGGGACAGGGGGACACACACAGATACGCAGTATTTT. Full variable domain (missing parts from reference TRBV7-9 and TRBJ2-3): DTGVSQNPRHKITKRGQNVTFRCDPISEHNRLYWYRQTLGQGPEFLTYFQNEAQLEKSRLLSDRFSAERPKGSFSTLEIQRTEQGDSAMYLCASRDRGTHTDTQYFGPGTRLTVL.

On this clone itself: Other DNA variants within this sample encode the same CDR3. This chain joins TRBV7-2 and TRBJ2-1; D gene unclear. Germline CDR1 is SGHTA and CDR2 is FQGNSA. The V end was cut by 0 bases, the J end by 4 bases, with 7 bases between. The CDR3 contains 14 residues. The CDR3: CASSLAGGYNEQFF. The CDR3 DNA is TGTGCCAGCAGCTTAGCTGGCGGATACAATGAGCAGTTCTTC. Variable domain in full (rest from reference TRBV7-2 and TRBJ2-1): GAGVSQSPSNKVTEKGKDVELRCDPISGHTALYWYRQSLGQGLEFLIYFQGNSAPDKSGLPSDRFSAERTGGSVSTLTIQRTQQEDSAVYLCASSLAGGYNEQFFGPGTRLTVL.

The V and J genes are TRBV29-1 and TRBJ1-1; D remains unclear. V gave up 4 bases and J gave up 4 bases, with 19 bases separating them. The CDR3 runs 15 residues. The germline V gene has CDR1 SQVTM and CDR2 ANQGSEA. Here the CDR3 DNA reads TGCAGCGTTGGGTGGGCGGAACCTGAAGGCACTGAAGCTTTCTTT. Protein sequence: CSVGWAEPEGTEAFF.

Points on this clone: The same CDR3 also results from other DNA sequences found in this sample. The chain carries TRBV5-4 and TRBJ1-4, with D perhaps TRBD1 (6 bases). The CDR3 loop spans 14 amino acids. V was pared by 0 bases and J by 5 bases, with 8 bases between. In germline, CDR1 is SGHNT, CDR2 YYREEE (reference sequence). CDR3 in amino acids: CASSLGTENEKLFF. In DNA form, the CDR3 reads TGTGCCAGCAGCTTGGGGACAGAGAATGAAAAACTGTTTTTT.

CDR3 amino acids: CASSPTEGGSTEAFF. The CDR3 region has the DNA TGTGCCAGCAGCCCCACCGAGGGCGGGAGCACTGAAGCTTTCTTT. This chain joins TRBV4-2 and TRBJ1-1; unclear D gene. The germline V gene encodes CDR1 LGHNA and CDR2 YNFKEQ. V was pared by 4 bases and J by 4 bases, with 16 bases between. There are 15 residues in the CDR3.

The V and J genes are TRBV4-3 and TRBJ2-7, with no clear D. The germline gives CDR1 LGHNA, CDR2 YSLEER. Trimming pared 2 bases from V and 2 bases from J, leaving 4 bases between. The CDR3 has 12 amino acids. The CDR3 region has the DNA TGCGCCAGCAGCCAAACGGCCTACGAGCAGTACTTC. Its translation is CASSQTAYEQYF.